The 32 T cell receptor beta chains reported below all come from one sample, sequenced in a study of T cells after somatic rescue of genetic block. The data were produced by immunoSEQ multiplex PCR, yet TCRdb's version contains in-frame clones alone and is incomplete. This sample has approximately 78,000 clones, with about nine tenths found just once. Sequenced: peripheral blood mononuclear cells (PBMCs). These TCRs come from a man aged 25-45 years.

The chain uses TRBV15 and TRBJ1-5; D ambiguous. The germline V gene encodes CDR1 LNHNV and CDR2 YYDKDF (reference sequence). V was pared by 5 bases and J by 6 bases, with 17 bases between. The CDR3 is 15 residues long. In DNA form, the CDR3 reads TGTGCCACCAGCCTAGAGAGGGTCGGCAGTCAGCCCCAGCATTTT. Residues: CATSLERVGSQPQHF. Complete variable domain (other parts from reference TRBV15 and TRBJ1-5): DAMVIQNPRYQVTQFGKPVTLSCSQTLNHNVMYWYQQKSSQAPKLLFHYYDKDFNNEADTPDNFQSRRPNTSFCFLDIRSPGLGDTAMYLCATSLERVGSQPQHFGDGTRLSIL.

This chain connects TRBV9 to TRBJ2-7; TRBD1 is a possible D gene (5 bases). Germline CDR1 reads SGDLS; CDR2 reads YYNGEE. There are 16 residues in the CDR3. The ends were cut back, 3 bases at V and 12 bases at J, with 28 bases in the middle. The CDR3 nucleotides read TGTGCCAGCAGCGACTCCCTAGTTTTGGAAAAGGGGCAGTTGTACTTC. The encoded protein is CASSDSLVLEKGQLYF.

This clone appeared once. CDR3 DNA sequence: TGTGCCAGCAGTGAAGAAGTAGCGGGAACCAATGAGCAGTTCTTC. It is translated as CASSEEVAGTNEQFF. The V call is TRBV2, the J call TRBJ2-1; 8 nucleotides line up with TRBD2. With V trimmed by 1 base and J by 6 bases, 5 bases remained unmatched. The germline CDR1 and CDR2 sequences are SNHLY and FYNNEI. This CDR3 has 15 residues. The variable domain in full, with the rest retrieved from reference TRBV2 and TRBJ2-1, is EPEVTQTPSHQVTQMGQEVILRCVPISNHLYFYWYRQILGQKVEFLVSFYNNEISEKSEIFDDQFSVERPDGSNFTLKIRSTKLEDSAMYFCASSEEVAGTNEQFFGPGTRLTVL.

The V and J genes are TRBV14 and TRBJ1-3, with D unclear. Germline CDR1 is SGHDN and CDR2 is FVKESK. The CDR3 runs 16 residues. Deletions cut 3 bases from V and 4 bases from J, with 16 bases between. The CDR3 coding sequence is TGTGCCAGCAGCCAGGTCCGCGGGGTAGCAGGAAACACCATATATTTT. It translates to CASSQVRGVAGNTIYF.

This clone has only one observation. The chain uses TRBV2 and TRBJ2-7, with D possibly being TRBD1 (6 bases). V lost 11 bases and J lost 2, with 16 bases in between. The CDR3 is 13 residues long. Looked up from germline, CDR1 is SNHLY and CDR2 is FYNNEI. CDR3 in DNA: TGTGCCGTCGGTGGGGGCACCACCTACGAGCAGTACTTC. Translation: CAVGGGTTYEQYF.

The chain links TRBV7-6 to TRBJ1-1, with a tentative D call TRBD1 (5 bases). Trimming stripped 1 base from V and 1 base from J, with 7 bases between. Germline CDR1 SGHVS, CDR2 FNYEAQ. This CDR3 comprises 14 residues. The chain's CDR3 is CASSLVGENTEAFF. The CDR3 region has the DNA TGTGCCAGCAGCTTAGTAGGGGAGAACACTGAAGCTTTCTTT.

The chain employs TRBV5-6 and TRBJ2-7, with D perhaps being TRBD1 or TRBD2 (5 bases each). The germline gives CDR1 SGHDT, CDR2 YYEEEE. Trimming took 0 bases from V and 3 from J, leaving 10 bases between them. CDR3 length: 14 amino acids. CDR3 residues: CASSLGGAVYEQYF. In nucleotides, the CDR3 is TGTGCCAGCAGCTTGGGAGGGGCGGTCTACGAGCAGTACTTC.

The chain employs TRBV9 and TRBJ1-1; tentative D call: TRBD1 (6 bases). The CDR3 has 12 residues. Germline loops: CDR1 SGDLS, CDR2 YYNGEE. The V end lost 4 bases, the J end lost 8 bases, and 12 bases lay between the germline ends. DNA for the CDR3: TGTGCCAGCAGCATTGGAGGACAGGAAGCTTTCTTT. Its protein product is CASSIGGQEAFF.

The chain couples TRBV19 to TRBJ1-2; D remains unclear. There are 14 residues in the CDR3. Trimming took 4 bases from V and 8 from J, leaving 17 bases between them. In germline, CDR1 is LNHDA, CDR2 SQIVND (reference sequence). The CDR3: CASSRREGAAGYTF. The CDR3 DNA reads as TGTGCCAGTAGTAGAAGAGAGGGAGCGGCGGGCTACACCTTC.

V usage is TRBV5-4 and J usage is TRBJ2-1; TRBD2 agrees at 10 bases. This CDR3 has 15 amino acids. Trimming cost V 2 bases and J 4 bases; bases outside gene matches: 3. Germline assignment: CDR1 SGHNT and CDR2 YYREEE (reference sequence). The CDR3 region has the DNA TGTGCCAGCAGCTTCACTAGCGGGGAGTACAATGAGCAGTTCTTC. As protein: CASSFTSGEYNEQFF.

The V call is TRBV2, the J call TRBJ1-2; D remains ambiguous. The CDR3 has 13 residues. Trimming pared 3 bases from V and 8 bases from J, leaving 13 bases between. Germline-derived CDR1 and CDR2 are SNHLY and FYNNEI. The CDR3 sequence: CASSDGAEGGYTF. DNA of the CDR3: TGTGCCAGCAGTGACGGCGCAGAGGGAGGCTACACCTTC.

On this clone itself: Other DNA sequences in this sample translate to the same CDR3. V is TRBV4-1 and J is TRBJ2-7; 13 bases line up with TRBD2. CDR1 is MGHRA, CDR2 YSYEKL, per germline. The CDR3 is 16 residues long. The J segment lost 3 bases and the V segment lost 0 bases, leaving 2 bases of the junction unmatched. The CDR3: CASSQDRTSGSYEQYF. CDR3 sequence (DNA): TGCGCCAGCAGCCAAGATCGGACTAGCGGGAGCTACGAGCAGTACTTC.

The CDR3 region is CASSLAGPSYEQYF. The CDR3 DNA is TGCGCCAGCAGCTTGGCCGGGCCCTCCTACGAGCAGTACTTC. V is TRBV5-1 and J is TRBJ2-7; no definite D call. CDR3 length: 14 residues. The V and J ends lost 0 bases and 0 bases respectively, with 7 bases between them. Germline CDR1 SGHRS, CDR2 YFSETQ.

The CDR3 reads CASSVQGVLAKNIQYF. CDR3 nucleotide sequence: TGTGCCAGCAGTGTACAGGGGGTCCTAGCCAAAAACATTCAGTACTTC. The chain is built from TRBV2 and TRBJ2-4, with 8 bases matching TRBD1. The CDR3 is made up of 16 amino acids. V was clipped by 4 bases and J by 0 bases; unmatched bases: 5. The V gene's germline CDR1 is SNHLY and CDR2 FYNNEI.

CDR3 coding DNA: TGTGCCAGCAGCTTACGACAAACAGATACGCAGTATTTT. The encoded protein is CASSLRQTDTQYF. The chain joins TRBV9 to TRBJ2-3; D unresolved. Germline V CDR1 and CDR2: SGDLS, YYNGEE. V gave up 4 bases and J gave up 3 bases, with 9 bases separating them. The CDR3 is 13 residues long. The variable domain in full, completed from reference TRBV9 and TRBJ2-3, reads DSGVTQTPKHLITATGQRVTLRCSPRSGDLSVYWYQQSLDQGLQFLIQYYNGEERAKGNILERFSAQQFPDLHSELNLSSLELGDSALYFCASSLRQTDTQYFGPGTRLTVL.

The chain uses TRBV28 and TRBJ2-3; 7 bases line up with TRBD2. The CDR3 loop spans 16 amino acids. Trimming removed 6 bases from V and 2 bases from J; junction bases left unmatched: 11. Germline CDR1 MDHEN, CDR2 SYDVKM. The CDR3 sequence is CASRFGRAGITDTQYF. The CDR3 DNA reads as TGTGCCAGCAGATTCGGGAGAGCGGGGATCACAGATACGCAGTATTTT.

This chain uses TRBV2 with TRBJ2-5; maybe TRBD1 (6 bases). Per the germline V gene, CDR1 is SNHLY and CDR2 is FYNNEI. The CDR3 sequence is 14 residues long. Between the trimmed V and J ends, which lost 5 bases and 1 base, there was a span of 11 bases. Written as DNA, the CDR3 is TGTGCCAGCAGTCTCCGGACAGCCCAAGAGACCCAGTACTTC. This gives the protein CASSLRTAQETQYF.

V and J are TRBV7-7 and TRBJ2-7, with D possibly matching TRBD2 (5 bases). In germline, CDR1 is SSHAT, CDR2 FNYEAQ (reference sequence). The CDR3 is 12 residues long. This CDR3 reads CASPGFSYEQYF. The CDR3 DNA is TGTGCTAGCCCGGGGTTCTCCTACGAGCAGTACTTC.

This sequence joins TRBV11-2 and TRBJ2-2; D may match TRBD1 or TRBD2 (5 bases each). V lost 1 base, J lost 7 bases, and 19 bases lay in between. The CDR3 loop spans 17 amino acids. In germline, CDR1 is SGHAT, CDR2 FQNNGV. The CDR3 loop is CASSLGGGEYGGGELFF. DNA for the CDR3: TGTGCCAGCAGCTTAGGTGGGGGAGAGTATGGTGGCGGGGAGCTGTTTTTT.

The chain uses TRBV7-8 and TRBJ1-4; 9 nucleotides line up with TRBD1. The CDR3 runs 19 residues. Germline V CDR1 and CDR2: SGHVS, FQNEAQ. V shed 5 bases and J 8 bases; nucleotides not matched to a gene: 21. The CDR3 bases are TGTGCCAGCAGCGCCCGACAACAGGGGGCGCAGGCTTTACGAGAAAAACTGTTTTTT. Translation: CASSARQQGAQALREKLFF.

The chain carries TRBV6-5 and TRBJ1-2; D remains unclear. CDR3 length: 13 residues. In germline, CDR1 is MNHEY, CDR2 SVGAGI. The V and J ends lost 2 bases and 6 bases respectively, with 10 bases between them. The CDR3 sequence: CASSYTGGNGYTF. The CDR3 DNA follows: TGTGCCAGCAGTTACACGGGAGGGAATGGCTACACCTTC.

V is TRBV5-1 and J is TRBJ1-1; D may be TRBD1 (6 bases). The length of the CDR3 is 14 residues. CDR1 and CDR2 (germline): SGHRS, YFSETQ. The germline V and J ends were trimmed by 4 bases and 4 bases, with 14 bases remaining between them. The CDR3, as DNA: TGCGCCAGCAGCCCTGGCACAGGGCCCACTGAAGCTTTCTTT. It yields the protein CASSPGTGPTEAFF. Full variable domain (rest looked up from reference TRBV5-1 and TRBJ1-1): KAGVTQTPRYLIKTRGQQVTLSCSPISGHRSVSWYQQTPGQGLQFLFEYFSETQRNKGNFPGRFSGRQFSNSRSEMNVSTLELGDSALYLCASSPGTGPTEAFFGQGTRLTVV.

This clone was observed a handful of times. This chain joins TRBV13 and TRBJ1-6; D uncertain. Germline V gene data show CDR1 as PRHDT and CDR2 as FYEKMQ (reference sequence). V lost 3 bases, J lost 9 bases, and 12 bases lay in between. The CDR3 is made up of 14 amino acids. In nucleotides, the CDR3 is TGTGCCAGCAGCTTGGGTAGGGCCGGTTCACCCCTCCACTTT. It codes for CASSLGRAGSPLHF.

CDR3 coding DNA: TGTGCCAGCAGCGTAGGTCTAGCGGGGGGGCTCGGCACAGATACGCAGTATTTT. Translation gives CASSVGLAGGLGTDTQYF. The chain uses TRBV9 and TRBJ2-3; 12 bases align to TRBD2. The CDR3 loop spans 18 amino acids. The germline gives CDR1 SGDLS, CDR2 YYNGEE. With V trimmed by 0 bases and J by 1 base, 6 bases remained unmatched. The full variable domain, completed using reference TRBV9 and TRBJ2-3, is DSGVTQTPKHLITATGQRVTLRCSPRSGDLSVYWYQQSLDQGLQFLIQYYNGEERAKGNILERFSAQQFPDLHSELNLSSLELGDSALYFCASSVGLAGGLGTDTQYFGPGTRLTVL.

V usage is TRBV7-9 and J usage is TRBJ2-3; 9 nucleotides match TRBD2. Trimming took 5 bases from V and 3 from J; bases not matched to a gene: 9. Germline CDR1 and CDR2: SEHNR and FQNEAQ (reference sequence). The CDR3 is 16 residues long. The CDR3 reads CASSASSGGITDTQYF. DNA for the CDR3: TGTGCCAGCAGCGCCAGTAGCGGGGGCATTACAGATACGCAGTATTTT.

The chain combines TRBV28 with TRBJ1-2; 9 bases match TRBD1. Trimming at V came to 6 bases and at J to 7 bases, leaving 3 bases not matched to a gene. The CDR3 length is 12 residues. From germline, CDR1 is MDHEN and CDR2 SYDVKM. CDR3 amino acids: CASRGTGSGYTF. The CDR3 nucleotides read TGTGCCAGCAGAGGGACAGGGAGTGGCTACACCTTC.

V is TRBV7-2 and J is TRBJ2-5; 8 bases are shared with TRBD1. This CDR3 spans 15 amino acids. Trimming took 1 base from V and 2 from J; bases not matched to a gene: 3. The V gene's germline CDR1 is SGHTA and CDR2 FQGNSA. CDR3 in amino acids: CASSLVRGPQETQYF. CDR3 nucleotides: TGTGCCAGCAGCTTAGTCAGGGGGCCTCAAGAGACCCAGTACTTC. Complete variable domain (other parts from reference TRBV7-2 and TRBJ2-5): GAGVSQSPSNKVTEKGKDVELRCDPISGHTALYWYRQSLGQGLEFLIYFQGNSAPDKSGLPSDRFSAERTGGSVSTLTIQRTQQEDSAVYLCASSLVRGPQETQYFGPGTRLLVL.

The rearrangement joins TRBV6-5 to TRBJ1-2, with D perhaps TRBD1 (5 bases). Per germline, CDR1 MNHEY and CDR2 SVGAGI. This CDR3 is built from 13 residues. V lost 6 bases and J 7 bases, leaving 15 bases between the germline ends. CDR3 DNA: TGTGCCAGCAGAGAACGAGGGGTAGGTGGCTACACCTTC. Translated: CASRERGVGGYTF.

The V and J genes are TRBV4-1 and TRBJ2-3; tentatively, D is TRBD2 (5 bases). Germline assignment: CDR1 MGHRA and CDR2 YSYEKL. This CDR3 region has 15 residues. With 1 base removed from V and 2 bases from J, the gap between germline ends came to 10 bases. The CDR3 loop reads CASSQVMDFTDTQYF. CDR3 nucleotides: TGCGCCAGCAGCCAAGTTATGGACTTCACAGATACGCAGTATTTT.

The chain carries TRBV30 and TRBJ1-3; the D is unclear. The CDR3 is 14 amino acids. Trimming cost V 5 bases and J 0 bases, with 11 bases left between them. The germline CDR1 and CDR2 sequences are GTSNPN and SVGIG (reference sequence). CDR3 sequence (DNA): TGTGCCTGGGAACCACTAAGCTCTGGAAACACCATATATTTT. This translates into CAWEPLSSGNTIYF. The entire variable domain, with the rest obtained from reference TRBV30 and TRBJ1-3, is as follows: SQTIHQWPATLVQPVGSPLSLECTVEGTSNPNLYWYRQAAGRGLQLLFYSVGIGQISSEVPQNLSASRPQDRQFILSSKKLLLSDSGFYLCAWEPLSSGNTIYFGEGSWLTVV.

The V and J genes are TRBV10-3 and TRBJ2-7; 8 positions match TRBD1. There are 13 residues in the CDR3. Germline V gene sequence: CDR1 ENHRY, CDR2 SYGVKD. The V segment lost 3 bases and the J segment 6 bases; nucleotides outside the gene matches: 4. CDR3 DNA: TGTGCCATCAGTGAAGATGACAGGGGCGAGCAGTACTTC. Translated, it gives CAISEDDRGEQYF.

The chain uses TRBV27 and TRBJ2-7; TRBD2 might be the D (5 bases). Germline loops: CDR1 MNHEY, CDR2 SMNVEV (reference sequence). CDR3 length equals 12 residues. The V and J ends lost 10 bases and 3 bases respectively, with 13 bases between them. CDR3 in DNA: TGTGCCAAACCGGGATACGGCTACGAGCAGTACTTC. Protein sequence: CAKPGYGYEQYF.